These T cell receptor beta chains were read from a single sample in a study of control samples from healthy donors and cancer patients. Only in-frame clones appear in the TCRdb table, and some are missing; sequencing was by immunoSEQ multiplex PCR. The sample records over 80,000 clones, roughly 89% being singletons. The sample consisted of blood. All receptors come from a man aged 30 to 45 in good health. CDR3s leave out the opening cysteine and the closing phenylalanine or tryptophan.

CDR3 protein	V gene
ASSSQNQETQY	TRBV5-6
ASSLDPTPAYGYT	TRBV11-2
ASSFQNTDTQY	TRBV4-3
ASSSEQGNEQF	TRBV7-9
ASSRQAGGDRVPLH	TRBV27
ASSLGQGVQGTQY	TRBV7-2
ASSSRTSGPWVAQY	TRBV7-2
ASRSGVSNQPQH	TRBV27
ASSFRGPYEQY	TRBV7-9
ASSPRSMNTEAF	TRBV14
ASSELVQGPSYQETQY	TRBV25-1
ASSQTPGLGYT	TRBV4-2
ASSYGASKNTEAF	TRBV6-5
ASSVGTAYNQPQH	TRBV25-1
ASSQGRGTGNQETQY	TRBV4-2
ASSFDRGSEQY	TRBV5-5
ASPTGQGKNEQF	TRBV28
ASSQDGDWKEGYT	TRBV4-3
ASTPPGGNGNTIY	TRBV6-5
ASSEASLGGDTIY	TRBV6-1
ASSESLVRYSEQF	TRBV6-1
ASSLVAGPTNEQF	TRBV7-2
ASSLARREGDIQY	TRBV5-1
ASSLGGARHEQY	TRBV13
SARERTEAF	TRBV20-1
ASSWGQGRNEQF	TRBV7-9
ATSREKGKGGNTIY	TRBV15
ASSQALAFNSYEQY	TRBV5-8
AISENRGEGRELF	TRBV10-3
ASSLFRDSPLH	TRBV12-3/TRBV12-4
ASSSIPRTGDLGGYT	TRBV27
ASSQHRQEHYGYT	TRBV4-2
AWIQGPHSPLH	TRBV30